Below are 2 T cell receptor beta chains sequenced from a single sample in a study of cytomegalovirus exposure and HLA in healthy donors. PCR used 60 Vbeta primers and 13 Jbeta primers. Profiling relied on immunoSEQ multiplex PCR, and the TCRdb table lists in-frame clones only, not all of them. This sample yields 95,000 to 120,000 clones, of which around 66% are seen a single time; roughly 8.3% belongs to the top ten. The material sequenced was PBMCs. The receptors come from a man younger than 35 in good health and CMV-seropositive.

This sequence joins TRBV6-1 and TRBJ2-7, with TRBD1 as a possible D gene (6 bases). V lost 7 bases and J lost 5, with 18 bases in between. There are 14 residues in the CDR3. Germline CDR1 is MNHNS and CDR2 is SASEGT. The CDR3 sequence: CASIWGRGFNEQYF. For the CDR3, the DNA is TGTGCCAGCATCTGGGGCAGGGGCTTCAACGAGCAGTACTTC.

This clone was detected a few times. The chain links TRBV6-4 to TRBJ1-3; D gene ambiguous. The V gene's germline CDR1 is MRHNA and CDR2 SNTAGT. The CDR3 loop spans 13 amino acids. The V gene lost 5 bases and the J gene lost 0 bases, with 5 bases spanning the gap. DNA of the CDR3: TGTGCCAGCAGTCCCAGCTCTGGAAACACCATATATTTT. Translated, it gives CASSPSSGNTIYF.